Following are 15 T cell receptor beta chains from one sample sequenced in a study of cytomegalovirus exposure and HLA in healthy donors. A multiplex PCR was run with 60 Vbeta primers and 13 Jbeta primers. Sequencing used immunoSEQ multiplex PCR; TCRdb keeps in-frame clones, though not all of them. Here the sample spans 150,000 to 200,000 clones, roughly 80% being singletons. The sequenced material came from PBMCs. These TCRs come from a man between 18 and 29 years old in good health and CMV-seropositive.

CDR3 DNA sequence: TGTGCCAGCACCCCAACAGGGAGTGGAAACACCATATATTTT. Amino acid sequence: CASTPTGSGNTIYF. This sequence joins TRBV6-5 and TRBJ1-3; D might be TRBD1 (6 bases). Trimming cost V 7 bases and J 3 bases, with 13 bases left between them. Germline-derived CDR1 and CDR2 are MNHEY and SVGAGI. The CDR3 runs to 14 residues.

The V and J genes are TRBV2 and TRBJ1-5, with unresolved D. The CDR3 consists of 15 residues. CDR1 is SNHLY, CDR2 FYNNEI, per germline. V lost 2 bases, J lost 0 bases, and 8 bases lay in between. The CDR3 is CASSEQAYSNQPQHF. In DNA form, the CDR3 reads TGTGCCAGCAGTGAACAGGCCTATAGCAATCAGCCCCAGCATTTT.

J is TRBJ2-5 and V is TRBV7-9; D remains unclear. The J call may be faulty, since TRBJ2-7 better matches the DNA end. The CDR3 sequence is 13 residues long. From germline, CDR1 is SEHNR and CDR2 FQNEAQ (reference sequence). As DNA, the CDR3 is TGTGCCAGCAGCTCCCCGCGGTCCTACGAGCAGTACTTC. Protein: CASSSPRSYEQYF.

The chain employs TRBV6-5 and TRBJ1-1; D might be TRBD1 (5 bases). CDR3 length equals 16 residues. Germline lookup yields CDR1 MNHEY and CDR2 SVGAGI. Trimming shortened V by 4 bases and J by 1 base, and 16 bases separated the two germline ends. CDR3 in DNA: TGTGCCAGCAGTTCGACGTTTACAAGGGGGAACACTGAAGCTTTCTTT. Amino acids: CASSSTFTRGNTEAFF.

V usage is TRBV7-9 and J usage is TRBJ2-7, with TRBD1 matching over 10 bases. Germline assignment: CDR1 SEHNR and CDR2 FQNEAQ (reference sequence). This CDR3 has 16 amino acids. The V segment lost 4 bases and the J segment 6 bases; nucleotides outside the gene matches: 12. The CDR3 nucleotides read TGTGCCAGCAGCTCGTTGCGTGTGGACAGGGGGTCCGAGCAGTACTTC. Its protein is CASSSLRVDRGSEQYF.

The chain carries TRBV29-1 and TRBJ2-7; D is undetermined. V was trimmed by 4 bases and J by 3 bases, leaving 10 bases between them. This CDR3 is built from 12 residues. Germline loops: CDR1 SQVTM, CDR2 ANQGSEA. CDR3 nucleotide sequence: TGCAGCGTTGTCCTCCCCGTCTACGAGCAGTACTTC. Translation gives CSVVLPVYEQYF.

The chain's CDR3 is CASSDGGSQPQHF. CDR3 bases: TGTGCCAGCAGTGATGGGGGGAGTCAGCCCCAGCATTTT. This chain joins TRBV6-1 and TRBJ1-5, with D possibly matching TRBD1 (5 bases). Germline assignment: CDR1 MNHNS and CDR2 SASEGT. V was pared by 3 bases and J by 6 bases, with 9 bases between. The CDR3 runs to 13 residues.

V is TRBV4-1 and J is TRBJ2-7; possibly TRBD1 for D (5 bases). Germline V gives CDR1 MGHRA, CDR2 YSYEKL. V lost 1 base and J 5 bases, leaving 12 bases between the germline ends. The CDR3 totals 14 residues. The CDR3 reads CASSQAPGINEQYF. As DNA, the CDR3 is TGCGCCAGCAGCCAAGCCCCAGGGATCAACGAGCAGTACTTC.

Turning to this clone: No conserved phenylalanine or tryptophan ends this CDR3, so it is likely a read error. Because the CDR3's place on the DNA is in doubt, the DNA is left out and the CDR3 is given as listed by TCRdb. The CDR3 here is CASNSGRDRADNSPLHL. The chain links TRBV21-1 to TRBJ1-6; TRBD1 is the table's D call and was not checked against the DNA. TRBV21-1 is a recognized pseudogene. From its first to its last residue, the CDR3 has 17 amino acids.

The chain couples TRBV6-5 to TRBJ2-3, with D possibly TRBD1 on 6 matching bases. Trimming took off 5 bases at V and 3 bases at J, with 15 bases between the two ends. This CDR3 has 15 residues. Germline V gene data show CDR1 as MNHEY and CDR2 as SVGAGI. The CDR3 loop is CASSPSAGETDTQYF. The CDR3 region has the DNA TGTGCCAGCAGTCCCTCGGCAGGGGAGACAGATACGCAGTATTTT.

The chain uses TRBV5-1 and TRBJ2-1; possibly TRBD2 for D (6 bases). The CDR3 contains 15 residues. Germline loops: CDR1 SGHRS, CDR2 YFSETQ. V was pared by 0 bases and J by 7 bases, with 14 bases between. CDR3 nucleotide sequence: TGCGCCAGCAGCTTGGCGCTCGGGAGTGCGAATGAGCAGTTCTTC. Its translation: CASSLALGSANEQFF.

The V gene is TRBV5-1, the J gene TRBJ1-4, with D possibly being TRBD1 (6 bases). The CDR3 totals 15 residues. With 2 bases removed from V and 3 bases from J, the gap between germline ends came to 11 bases. Germline V gene data show CDR1 as SGHRS and CDR2 as YFSETQ. Here the CDR3 DNA reads TGCGCCAGCAGCTTCTTAGGACAGTCTAATGAAAAACTGTTTTTT. Protein: CASSFLGQSNEKLFF.

The chain links TRBV27 to TRBJ1-1, with 7 bases that match TRBD1. The CDR3 contains 15 residues. Germline V gene data show CDR1 as MNHEY and CDR2 as SMNVEV (reference sequence). J lost 3 bases, V lost 5 bases, and 9 bases had no gene match. CDR3: CASSRTGRWDTEAFF. The CDR3 DNA follows: TGTGCCAGCAGTCGGACAGGACGCTGGGACACTGAAGCTTTCTTT.

The count of this clone is one. The V gene is TRBV4-1, the J gene TRBJ1-6; D ambiguous. The V gene's germline CDR1 is MGHRA and CDR2 YSYEKL. The CDR3 totals 14 residues. Deletions cut 0 bases from V and 11 bases from J, with 11 bases between. The DNA of the CDR3 is TGCGCCAGCAGCCAAGACGATGACTATCCACCCCTCCACTTT. It translates to CASSQDDDYPPLHF.

This sequence joins TRBV19 and TRBJ1-5, with no clear D. Trimming stripped 5 bases from V and 2 bases from J, with 16 bases between. The CDR3 is 16 amino acids. The germline gives CDR1 LNHDA, CDR2 SQIVND (reference sequence). Written as DNA, the CDR3 is TGTGCCAGTAGTTTTTGGCAGGCGGAGGGCAATCAGCCCCAGCATTTT. Translation: CASSFWQAEGNQPQHF.